These T cell receptor beta chains were read from a single sample in a study of response to subunit inactivated influenza vaccine. TCRdb reprocessed the RT-PCR reads via MiXCR and lists one record per CDR3 protein. The repertoire consists of hundreds of thousands of distinct CDR3 sequences, with about 25% occurring once and the leading ten covering under 2.5%. The source material was CD4+ T cells sorted from PBMCs, sampled roughly 5 days after vaccination. Receptor source: a man aged 50 to 60 who received an inactivated influenza vaccine. Each CDR3 is given with its conserved first and last residue. A D gene is named only where the DNA matches it firmly. Rows may omit the clone size; those that give it use once, few, many or a size class.

>TRBJ1-5|few|-|TRBV27
CASSFCTDGTLEGNQPQHF
>TRBJ2-7|few|TRBD2|TRBV10-3
CAISGLADNGYEQYF
>TRBJ1-1|-|-|TRBV24-1
CATSPGPNTEAFF
>TRBJ2-3|-|TRBD1|TRBV4-1
CASSHPGGSTDTQYF
>TRBJ2-1|-|-|TRBV18
CASSLVEGRLDEQFF
>TRBJ2-5|few|TRBD1|TRBV30
CAWDTGAETQYF
>TRBJ2-1|few|-|TRBV4-2
CASSQTSPYNEQFF
>TRBJ2-3|many|TRBD2|TRBV6-2/TRBV6-3
CASSSSSGYSTDTQYF
>TRBJ2-5|few|-|TRBV9
CASSVLGGGQIGRETQYF
>TRBJ2-6|-|-|TRBV7-9
CASSLVKGSPGANVLTF
>TRBJ2-1|few|-|TRBV25-1
CASSEFGGGYNEQFF
>TRBJ2-1|few|-|TRBV15
CATSREQGPYNEQFF
>TRBJ2-6|-|TRBD2|TRBV6-1
CASTTGGLISGANVLTF
>TRBJ2-7|few|TRBD2|TRBV7-8
CASSSAGGFYEQYF
>TRBJ2-1|-|TRBD2|TRBV7-2
CASRSGLSGLREQFF
>TRBJ2-1|-|-|TRBV7-3
CASGGPGNEQFF
>TRBJ2-1|-|TRBD2|TRBV6-5
CASSYLMRLAGDYNEQFF
>TRBJ2-1|-|-|TRBV27
CASRTTPGRQFF
>TRBJ1-4|-|-|TRBV6-1
CASSESGATNEKLFF
>TRBJ1-6|-|-|TRBV3-1
CASSQADKAPLHF
>TRBJ1-5|-|-|TRBV14
CASSPRANNSNQPQHF
>TRBJ2-7|-|TRBD2|TRBV5-1
CASSLGSGRASHEQYF
>TRBJ2-1|-|TRBD2|TRBV14
CASSHQAGSYNEQFF
>TRBJ2-3|-|-|TRBV5-1
CASSLAGGIATDTQYF
>TRBJ1-1|few|TRBD1|TRBV29-1
CSVGRRDRLGNTEAFF
>TRBJ2-5|-|TRBD1|TRBV5-1
CASGPQGVIGETQYF
>TRBJ2-3|few|-|TRBV21-1
CASSKGRQGNTDTQYF
>TRBJ2-3|few|-|TRBV20-1
CSAGGGGVFTDTQYF
>TRBJ2-7|-|-|TRBV6-5
CASSYTTGRVSEQYF
>TRBJ1-1|-|TRBD1|TRBV5-1
CASSTQTGGITEAFF
>TRBJ1-3|-|-|TRBV4-1
CASSQVILFGNTIYF
>TRBJ2-7|-|-|TRBV7-8
CASSLAPSHEQYF
>TRBJ2-7|-|TRBD1|TRBV6-5
CASSYSLPGQGARYEQYF
>TRBJ2-3|-|TRBD2|TRBV29-1
CSTGGLAGDTQYF
>TRBJ2-3|few|-|TRBV30
CAWSKQPAPDTQYF
>TRBJ2-2|few|-|TRBV20-1
CSARPLSAGVRGELFF
>TRBJ1-1|-|-|TRBV20-1
CSARDLPGTEAFF
>TRBJ2-7|-|-|TRBV19
CASSRRLVDYEQYF
>TRBJ2-2|-|TRBD1|TRBV3-1
CASSHFTGATGELFF
>TRBJ2-3|-|-|TRBV29-1
CSVEDPSKVRTDTQYF
>TRBJ2-1|few|TRBD2|TRBV18
CASSPGTSGGPGEQFF
>TRBJ1-5|many|-|TRBV4-3
CASSQEAQGRNQPQHF
>TRBJ1-6|few|-|TRBV7-9
CASSSDRNNSPLHF
>TRBJ2-1|few|-|TRBV6-2/TRBV6-3
CASRSLGNEQFF
>TRBJ2-3|-|TRBD2|TRBV10-3
CAITALATDTQYF
>TRBJ2-5|few|TRBD1|TRBV10-3
CATRTGQETQYF
>TRBJ2-2|-|TRBD1|TRBV5-1
CASSSGQGTALTGELFF
>TRBJ2-1|-|-|TRBV5-1
CASSLAGGVAYNEQFF
>TRBJ2-1|many|-|TRBV5-1
CASSSTRDEQFF
>TRBJ2-1|-|-|TRBV12-3/TRBV12-4
CASTFLAADEQFF